This TCR beta chain was captured by sequencing in a study of early T cells in non-severe SARS-CoV-2 infection. Germline CDR1 reads SGHRS; CDR2 reads YFSETQ. This CDR3 spans 14 amino acids. Trimming shortened V by 0 bases and J by 1 base, and 6 bases separated the two germline ends. In TCRdb, the 5' RACE reads were re-called with MiXCR into one record per CDR3 protein. The sample records some 66,000 distinct CDR3 sequences, 9.1% being singletons. The material sequenced was whole blood. The gene calls are TRBV5-1 and TRBJ2-3; D call uncertain. The TCR was taken from an adult who was a healthcare worker with PCR-confirmed SARS-CoV-2 infection or an uninfected control (not recorded which). The DNA for the CDR3 is TGCGCCAGCAGCTTGGACAGTCGCACAGATACGCAGTATTTT. This codes for CASSLDSRTDTQYF.